Below, 3 T cell receptor beta chains from the same sample are listed, as sequenced in a study of blood T cell repertoires in COVID-19 (dated by TCRdb to between 2020 and 2021). Preparation of the library involved the immunoSEQ multiplex PCR assay. TCRdb took over this immuneACCESS table, retaining in-frame rearrangements with V and J assigned. Such tables are incomplete; in checked studies, under half of the missing clones stem from an unresolved V gene, and the remainder is unexplained. The sample profile shows 150,000 or so clones; roughly 70% of them were found once. Less than 3% of the sample comes from the top ten. The specimen sequenced was peripheral blood. The receptors were gathered from a woman of 80 years or more with acute or convalescent COVID-19.

V usage is TRBV10-3 and J usage is TRBJ2-5; D is perhaps TRBD2 (7 bases). The CDR3 has 16 amino acids. Per the germline V gene, CDR1 is ENHRY and CDR2 is SYGVKD. V was pared by 11 bases and J by 0 bases, with 22 bases between. CDR3: CASSKGTGGHQETQYF. The CDR3 nucleotides read TGTGCCTCATCGAAGGGCACGGGGGGCCACCAAGAGACCCAGTACTTC.

The table lists this clone with a count of one. This chain joins TRBV5-1 and TRBJ2-3; D possibly corresponds to TRBD1 (6 bases). V was pared by 4 bases and J by 4 bases, with 13 bases between. Germline loops: CDR1 SGHRS, CDR2 YFSETQ. The CDR3 is 14 residues long. CDR3 loop: CASSGFGTSDTQYF. CDR3 DNA sequence: TGCGCCAGCAGCGGTTTCGGGACATCAGATACGCAGTATTTT. Complete variable domain (other parts from reference TRBV5-1 and TRBJ2-3): KAGVTQTPRYLIKTRGQQVTLSCSPISGHRSVSWYQQTPGQGLQFLFEYFSETQRNKGNFPGRFSGRQFSNSRSEMNVSTLELGDSALYLCASSGFGTSDTQYFGPGTRLTVL.

The DNA of the CDR3 is TGTGCCAGCTACAGACAGGGAAGGGGTTGGGACGAGCAGTACTTC. As protein: CASYRQGRGWDEQYF. The chain combines TRBV28 with TRBJ2-7; TRBD1 aligns across 7 bases. J gave up 5 bases and V 8 bases, and 15 bases lay outside the gene matches. The germline CDR1 and CDR2 sequences are MDHEN and SYDVKM. This CDR3 is 15 amino acids long.